Described below is a single T cell receptor beta chain sequence and its context. The data were obtained in a study of blood T cell repertoires in COVID-19. The CDR3 has 11 residues. V lost 4 bases and J 2 bases, leaving 2 bases between the germline ends. Per germline, CDR1 SNHLY and CDR2 FYNNEI. The method was immunoSEQ multiplex PCR; TCRdb's version includes in-frame clones alone and lacks a portion of them. The sample has approximately 220,000 clones, around 90% seen once. The specimen sequenced was PBMCs or T cells enriched from blood (not recorded which). The chain is built from TRBV2 and TRBJ2-5; no clear D. This TCR came from a man aged 25-45 years who had been exposed to COVID-19. The CDR3 protein is CASSAQETQYF. DNA for the CDR3: TGTGCCAGCAGTGCTCAAGAGACCCAGTACTTC.